A selection of T cell receptor beta chains follows, all from one sample in a study of T-cell reconstitution after alpha-beta-depleted transplantation in children. In TCRdb, the PCR reads were re-called with MiXCR into one record per CDR3 protein. Of fewer than 450,000 distinct CDR3 sequences in the sample, 15% to 20% are singletons; the top ten hold just over 40%. This specimen was PBMCs, mostly from graft donor cells, taken 360 days after TCRalphabeta/CD19-depleted stem cell transplant. These TCRs come from a male patient aged 2-15 years who had a stem cell transplant for acute lymphoblastic leukemia, so the T cells may come from the graft donor. Each CDR3 is given with its conserved first and last residue. The D gene is left open where the match is weak. Size is omitted from some rows. Given values are once, few, many or a class for expanded clones.

clone size	V gene	J gene	D gene	CDR3 protein	CDR3 DNA
-	TRBV7-6	TRBJ2-1	TRBD1	CACSFGDSPYNEQFF	TGTGCCTGCAGCTTTGGGGACAGTCCGTACAATGAGCAGTTCTTC
many	TRBV27	TRBJ2-1	-	CASSLVAQNEQFF	TGTGCCAGCAGTTTAGTCGCCCAAAATGAGCAGTTCTTC
few	TRBV4-3	TRBJ2-7	-	CASSRVDSYEQYF	TGCGCCAGCAGCCGGGTGGACTCCTACGAGCAGTACTTC
-	TRBV29-1	TRBJ1-5	-	CSVWAGGNQPQHF	TGCAGCGTTTGGGCAGGTGGAAATCAGCCCCAGCATTTT
many	TRBV12-3/TRBV12-4	TRBJ1-6	TRBD1	CASKGTGTGVSPLHF	TGTGCCAGCAAAGGGACGGGGACAGGGGTTTCACCCCTCCACTTT
once	TRBV19	TRBJ2-1	TRBD2	CASSIASGRGNEQFF	TGTGCCAGTAGTATAGCTAGCGGGAGGGGGAATGAGCAGTTCTTC
once	TRBV27	TRBJ2-6	-	CASSRLILSGANVLTF	TGTGCCAGCAGCCGCTTGATCCTTTCTGGGGCCAACGTCCTGACTTTC
many	TRBV4-1	TRBJ2-1	TRBD1	CASSPPGTAPYNEQFF	TGCGCCAGCAGCCCTCCCGGGACAGCTCCTTACAATGAGCAGTTCTTC
few	TRBV28	TRBJ1-1	-	CASSFVGDTEAFF	TGTGCCAGCAGTTTCGTCGGCGACACTGAAGCTTTCTTT
-	TRBV27	TRBJ2-3	TRBD2	CASSSGTSGPPSTDTQYF	TGTGCCAGCAGTTCCGGGACTAGCGGTCCTCCTAGCACAGATACGCAGTATTTT
-	TRBV20-1	TRBJ2-5	TRBD2	CSAEWASGRGGETQYF	TGCAGTGCGGAGTGGGCTAGCGGGAGGGGAGGAGAGACCCAGTACTTC
few	TRBV27	TRBJ2-1	-	CASKLAGQIMEQFF	TGTGCCAGCAAATTGGCGGGACAGATAATGGAGCAGTTCTTC
-	TRBV12-3/TRBV12-4	TRBJ1-5	TRBD1	CASSFDRGQPTAQHF	TGTGCCAGCAGTTTTGACAGGGGGCAACCCACAGCCCAGCATTTT
-	TRBV10-2	TRBJ2-1	TRBD1	CASSELDRGWDEQFF	TGCGCCAGCAGTGAACTGGACAGGGGTTGGGATGAGCAGTTCTTC
many	TRBV6-2/TRBV6-3	TRBJ2-1	TRBD2	CASSYLAGVGNEQFF	TGTGCCAGCAGTTACCTAGCGGGAGTGGGGAATGAGCAGTTCTTC
-	TRBV12-3/TRBV12-4	TRBJ2-1	-	CASSLRWVRNNEQFF	TGTGCCAGCAGTTTAAGGTGGGTCCGGAACAATGAGCAGTTCTTC
-	TRBV21-1	TRBJ2-7	-	CASSIGVTGFPLPQRRLYEQYF	TGTGCCAGCAGCATCGGGGTTACGGGATTCCCCCTCCCCCAGCGGCGTCTATACGAGCAGTACTTC
many	TRBV5-1	TRBJ2-3	-	CASRRDDSTDTQYF	TGCGCCAGCAGACGGGACGATAGCACAGATACGCAGTATTTT
many	TRBV6-2/TRBV6-3	TRBJ2-3	-	CASSYSMNRVTDTQYF	TGTGCCAGCAGTTACTCGATGAACAGGGTCACAGATACGCAGTATTTT
few	TRBV12-3/TRBV12-4	TRBJ2-1	TRBD1	CASSLWDRGDEQFF	TGTGCCAGCAGTCTCTGGGACAGGGGAGATGAGCAGTTCTTC
few	TRBV7-8	TRBJ1-6	-	CASTSPEGLSSYNSPLHF	TGTGCCAGCACCAGCCCGGAAGGACTGAGCTCCTATAATTCACCCCTCCACTTT
many	TRBV6-1	TRBJ2-3	-	CASGREHGTDTQYF	TGTGCCAGCGGTAGGGAGCATGGGACAGATACGCAGTATTTT
-	TRBV28	TRBJ2-1	-	CASSSPGAPGGDEQFF	TGTGCCAGCAGTTCCCCCGGGGCCCCAGGAGGGGATGAGCAGTTCTTC
few	TRBV28	TRBJ2-2	TRBD2	CASSLVAGGQDTGELFF	TGTGCCAGCAGTTTAGTGGCGGGAGGGCAGGACACCGGGGAGCTGTTTTTT
few	TRBV28	TRBJ2-3	-	CASSPGTEGTDTQYF	TGTGCCAGCAGTCCCGGGACTGAAGGCACAGATACGCAGTATTTT
-	TRBV7-2	TRBJ2-2	TRBD1	CASSLMTGRTGELFF	TGTGCCAGCAGCTTAATGACAGGGCGGACCGGGGAGCTGTTTTTT
few	TRBV28	TRBJ2-1	TRBD1	CASTSGGDYNEQFF	TGTGCCAGTACGTCAGGGGGCGACTACAATGAGCAGTTCTTC
-	TRBV29-1	TRBJ1-2	-	CSVEVGEGSGYGYTF	TGCAGCGTTGAAGTGGGGGAAGGGTCGGGCTATGGCTACACCTTC
few	TRBV20-1	TRBJ2-6	-	CSALPLAFGSNVLTF	TGCAGTGCCCTCCCACTTGCGTTCGGATCCAACGTCCTGACTTTC
-	TRBV7-3	TRBJ2-1	TRBD1	CASSSTGMGDEQFF	TGTGCCAGCAGCTCGACAGGGATGGGCGATGAGCAGTTCTTC
many	TRBV4-2	TRBJ2-1	TRBD2	CASSQALAEYNEQFF	TGTGCCAGCAGCCAAGCCCTAGCGGAATACAATGAGCAGTTCTTC
many	TRBV12-3/TRBV12-4	TRBJ2-5	-	CASSTRYSEYQETQYF	TGTGCCAGCAGTACCCGGTATAGCGAGTACCAAGAGACCCAGTACTTC
-	TRBV4-2	TRBJ2-2	-	CASSLPGNTGELFF	TGTGCCAGCAGCCTCCCAGGGAACACCGGGGAGCTGTTTTTT
few	TRBV20-1	TRBJ2-1	-	CSARGGGIKEQFF	TGCAGTGCTAGAGGAGGAGGAATCAAGGAGCAGTTCTTC
-	TRBV7-8	TRBJ2-2	-	CASSLASPPRWTGELFF	TGTGCCAGCAGCTTAGCTTCTCCCCCACGGTGGACCGGGGAGCTGTTTTTT
many	TRBV10-3	TRBJ1-1	-	CAISEGSDYTEAFF	TGTGCCATCAGTGAGGGGTCAGATTACACTGAAGCTTTCTTT
many	TRBV10-3	TRBJ2-7	TRBD2	CAIRPGLAGSEQYF	TGTGCCATCAGGCCGGGACTAGCGGGAAGCGAGCAGTACTTC
few	TRBV20-1	TRBJ1-2	TRBD1	CSARGQGGYGYTF	TGCAGTGCTAGGGGACAGGGGGGCTATGGCTACACCTTC
many	TRBV7-2	TRBJ2-3	-	CASSRRLFSTDTQYF	TGTGCCAGCAGCCGCCGGCTTTTTAGCACAGATACGCAGTATTTT
-	TRBV12-3/TRBV12-4	TRBJ2-1	-	CASSSYQDEQFF	TGTGCCAGCAGTTCATATCAGGACGAGCAGTTCTTC
-	TRBV10-3	TRBJ2-1	TRBD2	CAISESVRASGRAREQFF	TGTGCCATCAGTGAGTCGGTGCGGGCTAGCGGTAGGGCCCGTGAGCAGTTCTTC
-	TRBV28	TRBJ2-5	TRBD1	CASSAHRGETQYF	TGTGCCAGCAGTGCCCACAGGGGGGAGACCCAGTACTTC
-	TRBV28	TRBJ2-7	-	CASSYRSSYEQYF	TGTGCCAGCAGTTACAGGAGCTCCTACGAGCAGTACTTC
few	TRBV4-2	TRBJ2-3	TRBD2	CASSQSGLAGALMTDTQYF	TGTGCCAGCAGCCAATCCGGACTAGCGGGAGCTCTCATGACAGATACGCAGTATTTT